The 22 T cell receptor beta chains below come from one sample, sequenced in a study of early T cells in non-severe SARS-CoV-2 infection (dated by TCRdb to about 2021). The receptor library was made with 5' RACE. Sequencing used a NextSeq 500. Using fastp trimming at Q25 and MiXCR clonotype assembly, TCRdb reanalyzed the public sequencing data and kept in-frame beta chains. Rows are combined by CDR3 protein, so each entry shows the most common genes and DNA. The sample includes approximately 81,000 distinct CDR3 sequences, with roughly an eighth observed a single time. The leading ten clones occupy roughly 6% of the sample. The sequencing input was whole blood. The receptor set was obtained from an adult who was a healthcare worker with PCR-confirmed SARS-CoV-2 infection or an uninfected control (not recorded which).

This chain uses TRBV29-1 with TRBJ1-1; TRBD1 is a possible D gene (5 bases). Between the trimmed V and J ends, which lost 7 bases and 4 bases, there was a span of 16 bases. This CDR3 contains 13 residues. Germline V gives CDR1 SQVTM, CDR2 ANQGSEA. CDR3 sequence (DNA): TGCAGCGCCATCAGGGAGGGTGGCACTGAAGCTTTCTTT. Protein sequence: CSAIREGGTEAFF.

This clonotype was recorded many times. The V call is TRBV7-9, the J call TRBJ1-1; D unclear. The CDR3 consists of 11 residues. V lost 2 bases to trimming and J lost 10 bases, with 8 bases between them. CDR1 SEHNR and CDR2 FQNEAQ come from the germline V gene (reference sequence). CDR3 protein: CASSLSQGAFF. DNA for the CDR3: TGTGCCAGCAGCTTAAGTCAAGGAGCTTTCTTT.

This clonotype was detected only a few times. This chain connects TRBV11-2 to TRBJ1-2, with D tentatively TRBD1 (5 bases). The V end was cut by 5 bases, the J end by 4 bases, with 11 bases between. This CDR3 contains 13 residues. Germline CDR1 and CDR2: SGHAT and FQNNGV. This CDR3 is CASSTGRGYGYTF. The CDR3 DNA reads as TGTGCCAGCAGCACGGGAAGGGGCTATGGCTACACCTTC. The variable domain in full, completed from reference TRBV11-2 and TRBJ1-2, reads EAGVAQSPRYKIIEKRQSVAFWCNPISGHATLYWYQQILGQGPKLLIQFQNNGVVDDSQLPKDRFSAERLKGVDSTLKIQPAKLEDSAVYLCASSTGRGYGYTFGSGTRLTVV.

This clonotype was seen a handful of times. The chain recombines TRBV7-9 with TRBJ1-1, with D hard to call. Looked up from germline, CDR1 is SEHNR and CDR2 is FQNEAQ (reference sequence). The CDR3 is 13 amino acids. The ends were cut back, 1 base at V and 6 bases at J, with 9 bases in the middle. The CDR3 loop reads CASSLVVSAEAFF. As DNA, the CDR3 is TGTGCCAGCAGCTTAGTAGTTAGCGCTGAAGCTTTCTTT.

In this sample, this clonotype turned up a few times. The rearrangement uses TRBV11-2 and TRBJ1-2; a possible D gene is TRBD1 (5 bases). The V and J ends lost 2 bases and 4 bases respectively, with 11 bases between them. CDR1 is SGHAT, CDR2 FQNNGV, per germline. This CDR3 has 14 residues. CDR3 nucleotide sequence: TGTGCCAGCAGCTTACAGGGTTCTCCCTATGGCTACACCTTC. The encoded protein is CASSLQGSPYGYTF.

This clonotype was counted many times. As DNA, the CDR3 is TGTGCCAGTAGTACCCCTGGGGGAGTCACAGATACGCAGTATTTT. Translating gives CASSTPGGVTDTQYF. This chain connects TRBV19 to TRBJ2-3; the D call may be TRBD1 or TRBD2 (5 bases each). The germline V gene has CDR1 LNHDA and CDR2 SQIVND (reference sequence). V dropped 4 bases and J dropped 2 bases, with 13 bases sitting between them. The length of the CDR3 is 15 residues. The full variable domain, completed using reference TRBV19 and TRBJ2-3, is DGGITQSPKYLFRKEGQNVTLSCEQNLNHDAMYWYRQDPGQGLRLIYYSQIVNDFQKGDIAEGYSVSREKKESFPLTVTSAQKNPTAFYLCASSTPGGVTDTQYFGPGTRLTVL.

This clonotype was counted between two and nine times. The CDR3, as DNA: TGTGCCAGCAGCCCGAATTTCAATCAGCCCCAGCATTTT. Translated, it gives CASSPNFNQPQHF. The chain recombines TRBV12-3 or TRBV12-4 with TRBJ1-5; no definite D call. There are 13 residues in the CDR3. V shed 6 bases and J shed 3 bases, with 9 bases lying between them.

CDR3: CASSVDIGGSYEQYF. CDR3 nucleotides: TGTGCCAGCAGCGTAGACATTGGGGGCTCCTACGAGCAGTACTTC. V is TRBV9 and J is TRBJ2-7; the D gene could be TRBD1 or TRBD2 (5 bases each). Germline loops: CDR1 SGDLS, CDR2 YYNGEE. V lost 0 bases and J 0 bases, leaving 10 bases between the germline ends. The CDR3 has 15 residues.

The rearrangement uses TRBV20-1 and TRBJ2-1; 7 positions agree with TRBD2. Germline V lookup: CDR1 DFQATT, CDR2 SNEGSKA (reference sequence). V trimming: 1 base; J trimming: 1 base; junction bases outside the gene matches: 10. The CDR3 spans 17 residues. CDR3 residues: CSARVRGRVSSYNEQFF. The CDR3 DNA reads TGCAGTGCTAGAGTTCGGGGGAGGGTGTCTTCCTACAATGAGCAGTTCTTC.

This clonotype was observed at least ten times. V and J are TRBV2 and TRBJ2-7; a possible D gene is TRBD2 (6 bases). The length of the CDR3 is 14 residues. V was clipped by 3 bases and J by 4 bases, with 13 bases between them. Germline lookup yields CDR1 SNHLY and CDR2 FYNNEI. CDR3 sequence: CASSEGTRGYEQYF. CDR3 nucleotides: TGTGCCAGCAGTGAGGGGACCCGGGGGTACGAGCAGTACTTC.

This clonotype was seen repeatedly, ten times or more. The chain recombines TRBV5-1 with TRBJ1-2; D remains unclear. V gave up 3 bases and J gave up 4 bases, with 16 bases separating them. CDR1 is SGHRS and CDR2 is YFSETQ in the germline V gene. This CDR3 spans 15 amino acids. Here the CDR3 reads CASSSGSATLYGYTF. The CDR3 region has the DNA TGCGCCAGCAGCTCGGGATCCGCGACCCTCTATGGCTACACCTTC.

This clonotype was counted at least ten times. V is TRBV28 and J is TRBJ1-2, with 10 bases identical to TRBD1. V lost 4 bases, J lost 5 bases, and 13 bases stayed unmatched. The germline CDR1 and CDR2 sequences are MDHEN and SYDVKM. CDR3 size: 17 residues. This CDR3 reads CASSSPSGDRGGYGYTF. The CDR3 region has the DNA TGTGCCAGCAGTTCCCCTAGCGGGGACAGGGGCGGGTATGGCTACACCTTC.

This clonotype was observed a few times. The V call is TRBV28, the J call TRBJ1-6; D possibly corresponds to TRBD1 (6 bases). In germline, CDR1 is MDHEN, CDR2 SYDVKM. The ends were cut back, 6 bases at V and 9 bases at J, with 18 bases in the middle. There are 15 residues in the CDR3. The CDR3 DNA follows: TGTGCCAGCAGCCTCACGGGGGGGCCATCTTCACCCCTCCACTTT. This translates into CASSLTGGPSSPLHF.

The sample holds a few counts of this clonotype. V gene TRBV6-2 or TRBV6-3 combines with J gene TRBJ1-2; D unclear. The germline V and J ends were trimmed by 5 bases and 4 bases, with 5 bases remaining between them. CDR1 MNHEY and CDR2 SVGEGT come from the germline V gene. The CDR3 is 11 amino acids. CDR3 bases: TGTGCCAGCAGTCAGGCCTATGGCTACACCTTC. It codes for CASSQAYGYTF.

This clonotype has just one count. The chain has TRBV20-1 and TRBJ2-1, with 8 bases identical to TRBD2. Germline V gene lookup returns CDR1 DFQATT and CDR2 SNEGSKA (reference sequence). This CDR3 contains 16 residues. J lost 2 bases, V lost 3 bases, and 9 bases had no gene match. The CDR3 loop reads CSARQGLVRPYNEQFF. CDR3 nucleotide sequence: TGCAGTGCTAGGCAGGGACTAGTTAGACCCTACAATGAGCAGTTCTTC.

A few counts support this clonotype. The gene calls are TRBV20-1 and TRBJ2-7, with D possibly being TRBD2 (6 bases). V was pared by 7 bases and J by 9 bases, with 22 bases between. There are 13 residues in the CDR3. The germline CDR1 and CDR2 sequences are DFQATT and SNEGSKA (reference sequence). CDR3 amino acids: CSVYRDGGSGQYF. CDR3 in DNA: TGCAGTGTCTATAGAGATGGGGGGTCTGGGCAGTACTTC.

V usage is TRBV7-8 and J usage is TRBJ2-3; D remains ambiguous. The CDR3 is 16 amino acids. Trimming pared 0 bases from V and 2 bases from J, leaving 12 bases between. Per the germline V gene, CDR1 is SGHVS and CDR2 is FQNEAQ. CDR3 loop: CASSLARWSPTDTQYF. The CDR3 bases are TGTGCCAGCAGCTTAGCGCGGTGGTCCCCCACAGATACGCAGTATTTT.

The sample holds a few counts of this clonotype. The chain employs TRBV6-5 and TRBJ2-7; D is unresolved. V was cut by 2 bases and J by 4 bases, with 12 bases left in between. The germline CDR1 and CDR2 sequences are MNHEY and SVGAGI. This CDR3 has 14 amino acids. The CDR3 region has the DNA TGTGCCAGCAGTTACGGAGTTGGAATTTACGAGCAGTACTTC. Protein: CASSYGVGIYEQYF.

This clonotype was seen a handful of times. V is TRBV2 and J is TRBJ2-4; D may be TRBD2 (7 bases). Germline V gene lookup returns CDR1 SNHLY and CDR2 FYNNEI. The ends were cut back, 9 bases at V and 2 bases at J, with 17 bases in the middle. The CDR3 has 15 amino acids. The CDR3 loop reads CASRTGGLTKNIQYF. CDR3 bases: TGTGCCAGTCGGACGGGGGGCTTGACCAAAAACATTCAGTACTTC.

The rearrangement links TRBV20-1 to TRBJ2-7; no clear D. The CDR3 is 13 residues long. In germline, CDR1 is DFQATT, CDR2 SNEGSKA (reference sequence). V lost 3 bases and J 3 bases, leaving 12 bases between the germline ends. The CDR3 reads CSARLGPGYEQYF. As DNA, the CDR3 is TGCAGTGCTAGGCTGGGCCCGGGCTACGAGCAGTACTTC.

This chain joins TRBV2 and TRBJ2-2; 7 bases map to TRBD1. Looked up from germline, CDR1 is SNHLY and CDR2 is FYNNEI. V was pared by 6 bases and J by 5 bases, with 9 bases of the junction left unmatched. This CDR3 has 15 residues. The CDR3 loop reads CASSGLTGSTGELFF. The CDR3, as DNA: TGTGCCAGCAGCGGGCTGACAGGGAGTACCGGGGAGCTGTTTTTT. Combining the CDR3 with reference TRBV2 and TRBJ2-2 gives the whole variable domain EPEVTQTPSHQVTQMGQEVILRCVPISNHLYFYWYRQILGQKVEFLVSFYNNEISEKSEIFDDQFSVERPDGSNFTLKIRSTKLEDSAMYFCASSGLTGSTGELFFGEGSRLTVL.

The chain links TRBV29-1 to TRBJ2-7; 9 positions agree with TRBD1. There are 15 residues in the CDR3. J gave up 7 bases and V 1 base, and 11 bases lay outside the gene matches. The V gene's germline CDR1 is SQVTM and CDR2 ANQGSEA. CDR3 sequence (DNA): TGCAGCGTTGAAGGGACAGGGGCGCCGTCCGAAGAGCAGTACTTC. Its protein product is CSVEGTGAPSEEQYF.